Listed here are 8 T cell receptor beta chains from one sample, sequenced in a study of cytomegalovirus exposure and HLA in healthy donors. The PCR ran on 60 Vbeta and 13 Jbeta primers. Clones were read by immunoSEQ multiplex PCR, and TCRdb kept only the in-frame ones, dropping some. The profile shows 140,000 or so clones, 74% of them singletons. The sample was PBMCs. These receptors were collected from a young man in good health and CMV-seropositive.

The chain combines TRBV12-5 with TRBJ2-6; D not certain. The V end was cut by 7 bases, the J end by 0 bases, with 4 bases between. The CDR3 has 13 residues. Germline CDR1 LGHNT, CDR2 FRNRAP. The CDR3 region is CASAYSGANVLTF. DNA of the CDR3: TGTGCTAGTGCCTACTCTGGGGCCAACGTCCTGACTTTC.

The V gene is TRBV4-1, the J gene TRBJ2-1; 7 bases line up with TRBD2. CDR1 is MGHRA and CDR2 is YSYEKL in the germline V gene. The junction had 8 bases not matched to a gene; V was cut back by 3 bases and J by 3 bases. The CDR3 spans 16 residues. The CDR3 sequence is CASSQFSGSVYNEQFF. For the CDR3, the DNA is TGCGCCAGCAGCCAGTTTAGCGGGTCCGTCTACAATGAGCAGTTCTTC.

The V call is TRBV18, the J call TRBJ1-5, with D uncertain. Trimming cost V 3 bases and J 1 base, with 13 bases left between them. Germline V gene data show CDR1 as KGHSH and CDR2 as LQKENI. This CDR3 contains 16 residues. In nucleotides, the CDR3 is TGTGCCAGCTCACCGAAGGCGGAACTCAGCAATCAGCCCCAGCATTTT. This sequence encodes CASSPKAELSNQPQHF.

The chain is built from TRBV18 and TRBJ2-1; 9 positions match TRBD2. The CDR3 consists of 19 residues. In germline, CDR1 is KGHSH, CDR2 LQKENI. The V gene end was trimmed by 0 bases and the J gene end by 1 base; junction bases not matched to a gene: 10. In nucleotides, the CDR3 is TGTGCCAGCTCACCACCAGGGGGGAGCGGGGGGCCGTCCTACAATGAGCAGTTCTTC. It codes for CASSPPGGSGGPSYNEQFF.

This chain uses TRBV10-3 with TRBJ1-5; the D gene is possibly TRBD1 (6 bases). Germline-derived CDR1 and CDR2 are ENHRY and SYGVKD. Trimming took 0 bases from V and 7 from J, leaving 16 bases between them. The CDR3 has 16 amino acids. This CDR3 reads CAISESGRGVGQPQHF. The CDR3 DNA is TGTGCCATCAGTGAGTCTGGCAGGGGAGTCGGACAGCCCCAGCATTTT.

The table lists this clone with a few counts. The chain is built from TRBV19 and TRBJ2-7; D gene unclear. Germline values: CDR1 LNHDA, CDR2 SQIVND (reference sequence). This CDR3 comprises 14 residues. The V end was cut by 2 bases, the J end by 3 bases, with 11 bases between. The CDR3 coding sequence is TGTGCCAGTAGTATACGAGGTTGGAGCTACGAGCAGTACTTC. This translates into CASSIRGWSYEQYF.

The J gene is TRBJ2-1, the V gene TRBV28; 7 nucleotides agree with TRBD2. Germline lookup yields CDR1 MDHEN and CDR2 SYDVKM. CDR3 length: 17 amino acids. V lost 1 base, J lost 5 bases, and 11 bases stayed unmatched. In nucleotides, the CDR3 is TGTGCCAGCAGTTTATACGATAGGCTAGCGGAGGACAATGAGCAGTTCTTC. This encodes CASSLYDRLAEDNEQFF.

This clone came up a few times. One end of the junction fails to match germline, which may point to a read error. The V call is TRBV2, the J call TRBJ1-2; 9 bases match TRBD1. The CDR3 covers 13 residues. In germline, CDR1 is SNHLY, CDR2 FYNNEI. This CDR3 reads CASNEDRGNGYTF. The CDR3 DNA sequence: TGTGCCAGCAATGAAGACAGGGGGAATGGCTACACCTTC.